This section outlines one TCR beta chain sequence together with its context. The antigen remains unidentified. V was clipped by 5 bases and J by 4 bases; unmatched bases: 8. Germline loops: CDR1 LNHDA, CDR2 SQIVND (reference sequence). The CDR3 spans 15 residues. When ophthalmopathy did not progress within 18 months, Graves' hyperthyroidism was considered stable. Amplified TCR beta CDR3 regions came from RNA transcripts. HTBI primers were employed in a first-round RT-PCR of the TCR CDR3. MiXCR, applied by TCRdb to the multiplex PCR reads, yields one record per CDR3 protein. The table lists 450,000 to 650,000 distinct CDR3 sequences, around 20% of them singletons. This sample is drawn from a study of T cells in Graves' hyperthyroidism and ophthalmopathy. Overall study: Blood was drawn when the patient was first diagnosed and still untreated.

Study findings and constraints: Ophthalmopathy stood apart from stable hyperthyroidism in a 13 V-J model. Clonotypes that were expanded in thyroid above 0.001 mostly appeared in blood too.

The sample taken for sequencing was blood. The chain employs TRBV19 and TRBJ1-3, with TRBD1 matching 7 bases. This receptor was taken from a man aged 18 to 29 with Graves' hyperthyroidism. The chain's CDR3 is CASSVGTEPGNTIYF. In DNA form, the CDR3 reads TGTGCCAGTAGTGTCGGGACAGAGCCCGGAAACACCATATATTTT.